This TCR beta chain is from a study of blood T cells in healthy people across ages. Study details: About one barcoded beta molecule per two T cells came from capture by template switching. Points from the study as a whole: Roughly linear age-related decline in beta diversity appeared, significant by age around 36. Estimates of diversity drawn from one million T cells were considered underestimates.

This CDR3 has 13 residues. Trimming stripped 3 bases from V and 13 bases from J, with 16 bases between. Germline V gives CDR1 SGHVS, CDR2 FNYEAQ. About this clonotype: Its antigen is currently unknown.

The use of a sample-barcoded 5' primer and a J-beta primer mix characterized a second PCR of roughly 6 to 11 cycles. TCRdb redid the calling of the 5' RACE reads with MiXCR, one entry per CDR3 protein. Of some 1.7 million distinct CDR3 sequences in the sample, about 28% are singletons; the top ten hold roughly 8.2%. There were at least 5 micrograms of total RNA extracted from every sample. V and J are TRBV7-6 and TRBJ2-1; D remains unclear. Sequenced sample: blood. The sequence derives from a woman between 25 and 40 years old in good health. The CDR3 sequence is CASSFDSRRKQFF. CDR3 in DNA: TGTGCCAGCAGCTTTGACTCCCGAAGGAAACAGTTCTTC.